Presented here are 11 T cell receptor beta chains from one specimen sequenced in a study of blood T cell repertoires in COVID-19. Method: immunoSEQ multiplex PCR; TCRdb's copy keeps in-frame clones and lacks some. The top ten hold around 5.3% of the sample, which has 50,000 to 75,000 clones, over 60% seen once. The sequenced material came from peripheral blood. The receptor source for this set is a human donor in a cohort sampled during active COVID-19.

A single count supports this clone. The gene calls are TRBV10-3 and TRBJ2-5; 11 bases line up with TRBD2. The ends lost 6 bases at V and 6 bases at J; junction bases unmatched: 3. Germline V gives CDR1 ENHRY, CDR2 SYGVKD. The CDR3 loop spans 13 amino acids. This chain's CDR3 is CAISASGGQTQYF. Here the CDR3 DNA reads TGTGCCATCAGCGCTAGCGGGGGGCAGACCCAGTACTTC.

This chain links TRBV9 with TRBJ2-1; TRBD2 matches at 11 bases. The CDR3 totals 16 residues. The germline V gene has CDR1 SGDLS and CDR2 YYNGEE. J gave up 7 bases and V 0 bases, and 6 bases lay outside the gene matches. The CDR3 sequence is CASSVAASGGTNEQFF. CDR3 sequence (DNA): TGTGCCAGCAGCGTAGCAGCTAGCGGGGGGACGAATGAGCAGTTCTTC. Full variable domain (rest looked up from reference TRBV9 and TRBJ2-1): DSGVTQTPKHLITATGQRVTLRCSPRSGDLSVYWYQQSLDQGLQFLIQYYNGEERAKGNILERFSAQQFPDLHSELNLSSLELGDSALYFCASSVAASGGTNEQFFGPGTRLTVL.

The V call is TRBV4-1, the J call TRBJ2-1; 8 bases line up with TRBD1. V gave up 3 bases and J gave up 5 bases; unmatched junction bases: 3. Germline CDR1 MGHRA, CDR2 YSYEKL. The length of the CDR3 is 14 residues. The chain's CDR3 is CASSQTGENNEQFF. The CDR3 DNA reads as TGCGCCAGCAGCCAGACAGGGGAAAACAATGAGCAGTTCTTC.

CDR3 coding DNA: TGTGCCATCAGTGAGTCGAGGCAGGGTGAGCAGTACTTC. Amino acids: CAISESRQGEQYF. V and J are TRBV10-3 and TRBJ2-7; a weak D match, TRBD1 (5 bases). The CDR3 has 13 residues. Trimming took 0 bases from V and 7 from J, leaving 10 bases between them. Germline CDR1 and CDR2: ENHRY and SYGVKD.

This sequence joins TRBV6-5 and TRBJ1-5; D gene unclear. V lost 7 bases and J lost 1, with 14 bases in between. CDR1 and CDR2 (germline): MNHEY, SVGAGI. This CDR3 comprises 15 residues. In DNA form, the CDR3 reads TGTGCCAGCACCCTCGGGGTAGTCAGCAATCAGCCCCAGCATTTT. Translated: CASTLGVVSNQPQHF.

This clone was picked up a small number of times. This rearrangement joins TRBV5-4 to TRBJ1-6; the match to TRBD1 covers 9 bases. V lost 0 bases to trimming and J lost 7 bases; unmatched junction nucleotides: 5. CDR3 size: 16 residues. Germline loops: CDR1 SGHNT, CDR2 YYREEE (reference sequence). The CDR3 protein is CASSLVGTGFNSPLHF. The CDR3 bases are TGTGCCAGCAGCTTGGTAGGGACAGGGTTCAATTCACCCCTCCACTTT. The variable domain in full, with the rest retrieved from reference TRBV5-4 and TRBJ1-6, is ETGVTQSPTHLIKTRGQQVTLRCSSQSGHNTVSWYQQALGQGPQFIFQYYREEENGRGNFPPRFSGLQFPNYSSELNVNALELDDSALYLCASSLVGTGFNSPLHFGNGTRLTVT.

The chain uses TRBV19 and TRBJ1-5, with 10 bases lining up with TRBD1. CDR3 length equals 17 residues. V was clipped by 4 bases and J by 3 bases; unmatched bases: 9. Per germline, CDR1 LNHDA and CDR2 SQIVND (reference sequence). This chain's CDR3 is CASSRPGQGSLNQPQHF. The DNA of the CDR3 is TGTGCCAGTAGTAGGCCGGGACAGGGGTCCCTCAATCAGCCCCAGCATTTT.

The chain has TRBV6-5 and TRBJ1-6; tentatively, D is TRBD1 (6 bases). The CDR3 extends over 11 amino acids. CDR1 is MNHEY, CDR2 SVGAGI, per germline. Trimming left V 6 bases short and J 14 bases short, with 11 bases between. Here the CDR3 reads CASRGEGALHF. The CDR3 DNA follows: TGTGCCAGCAGAGGGGAGGGGGCCCTCCACTTT.

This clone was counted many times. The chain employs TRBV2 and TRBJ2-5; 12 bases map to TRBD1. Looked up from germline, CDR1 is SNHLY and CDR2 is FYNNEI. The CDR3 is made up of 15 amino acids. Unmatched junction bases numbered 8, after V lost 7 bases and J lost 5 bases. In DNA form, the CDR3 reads TGTGCCAGCACCTGGGGACAGGGGGCTTTTGAGACCCAGTACTTC. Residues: CASTWGQGAFETQYF.

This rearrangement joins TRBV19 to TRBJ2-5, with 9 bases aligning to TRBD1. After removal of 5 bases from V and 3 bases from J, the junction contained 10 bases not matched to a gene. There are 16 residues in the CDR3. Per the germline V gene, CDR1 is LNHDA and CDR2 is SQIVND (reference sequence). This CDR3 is CASSAGTGYSKETQYF. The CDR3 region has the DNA TGTGCCAGTAGTGCCGGGACAGGGTATTCGAAAGAGACCCAGTACTTC.

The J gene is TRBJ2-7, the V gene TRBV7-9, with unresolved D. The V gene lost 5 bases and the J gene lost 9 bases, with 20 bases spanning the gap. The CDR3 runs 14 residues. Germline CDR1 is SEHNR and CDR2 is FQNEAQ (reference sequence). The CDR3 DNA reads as TGTGCCAGCAGCCCCCACTACGACCGACCCACGCAGTACTTC. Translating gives CASSPHYDRPTQYF.